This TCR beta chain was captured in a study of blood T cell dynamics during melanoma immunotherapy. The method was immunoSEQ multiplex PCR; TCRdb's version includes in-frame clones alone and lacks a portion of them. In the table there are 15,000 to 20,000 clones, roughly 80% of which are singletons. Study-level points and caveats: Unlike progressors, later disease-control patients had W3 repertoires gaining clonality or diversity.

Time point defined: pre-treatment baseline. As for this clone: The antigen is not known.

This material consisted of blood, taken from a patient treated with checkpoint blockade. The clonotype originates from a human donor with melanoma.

CDR3 nucleotides: TGTGCCAGCAGCGCGGGAGGCGAGCAGTTCTTC. Amino acids: CASSAGGEQFF. V and J are TRBV9 and TRBJ2-1, with TRBD2 matching 7 bases. The CDR3 contains 11 residues. Germline V lookup: CDR1 SGDLS, CDR2 YYNGEE. Trimming cost V 3 bases and J 10 bases; bases outside gene matches: 1. Full variable domain (remainder filled in from reference TRBV9 and TRBJ2-1): DSGVTQTPKHLITATGQRVTLRCSPRSGDLSVYWYQQSLDQGLQFLIQYYNGEERAKGNILERFSAQQFPDLHSELNLSSLELGDSALYFCASSAGGEQFFGPGTRLTVL.